What follows is one T cell receptor (beta chain) and its context. This specimen belongs to a study of technical replicates of blood from a few donors. TCRdb's copy holds only in-frame clones and misses some; the assay was immunoSEQ multiplex PCR. This table has under 95,000 clones, approximately 94% appearing once. J was trimmed by 5 bases and V by 2 bases; bases with no gene match: 4. Looked up from germline, CDR1 is SEHNR and CDR2 is FQNEAQ (reference sequence). The length of the CDR3 is 14 residues. Sequencing was done on a sample of T cells isolated from PBMCs. The chain employs TRBV7-9 and TRBJ2-7; 9 bases align to TRBD1. The clonotype comes from a human donor in good health. CDR3 loop: CASSLKQGANEQYF. The CDR3 DNA reads TGTGCCAGCAGCTTAAAACAGGGGGCAAACGAGCAGTACTTC.